This T cell receptor beta chain stems from a study of blood T cell repertoires in COVID-19. Whole-study context: Sample material is recorded as cDNA or gDNA derived from T cells, B-cell-depleted T cells, or PBMCs.

Original handling: From reference gene primer amplification, estimates of nucleated cell counts were derived. TCRdb's copy holds only in-frame clones and misses some; the assay was immunoSEQ multiplex PCR. That table gives V, J and clone size, and the DNA gave D and trimming. The sample lists some 96,000 clones, about nine tenths occurring once. V shed 6 bases, J shed 4 bases, and the junction held 7 bases outside the gene matches. The germline V gene encodes CDR1 SGHVS and CDR2 FNYEAQ. CDR3 size: 15 residues. The TCR was taken from a man in his 60s with acute or convalescent COVID-19. Sequenced material: peripheral blood. The V gene is TRBV7-6, the J gene TRBJ1-5; TRBD1 agrees at 9 bases. The CDR3 coding sequence is TGTGCCAGCAGTTTCGGACAGGGGACGAATCAGCCCCAGCATTTT. Translation gives CASSFGQGTNQPQHF.